Presented here are 27 T cell receptor beta chains from one specimen sequenced in a study of shared clonotypes between healthy human individuals. CD45RO-negative, CCR7-positively selected cells formed the naive CD8 fraction, excluding terminally differentiated effector memory CD45RA+ cells. Using immunoSEQ multiplex PCR, the repertoire was profiled, and TCRdb retains in-frame clones only, with some absent. The profile shows 2 million to 2.5 million clones, just over 90% of them singletons. Sequencing was carried out using naive CD8+ T cells from PBMCs. These receptors came from a man younger than 35 in good health. Some clones in this sample may be carry-over from other donors' samples.

This sequence joins TRBV7-3 and TRBJ2-1; 11 bases are a match to TRBD2. Germline V lookup: CDR1 SGHTA, CDR2 FQGTGA. V gave up 2 bases and J gave up 9 bases; unmatched junction bases: 3. The CDR3 is 14 residues long. The CDR3 loop reads CASSLLAGGGEQFF. CDR3 DNA: TGTGCCAGCAGCTTATTAGCGGGAGGGGGTGAGCAGTTCTTC.

The chain couples TRBV28 to TRBJ1-5; tentative D call: TRBD1 (5 bases). Between the trimmed V and J ends, which lost 5 bases and 7 bases, there was a span of 15 bases. This CDR3 region has 14 residues. Germline V gene sequence: CDR1 MDHEN, CDR2 SYDVKM. Here the CDR3 DNA reads TGTGCCAGCAGTATTTTCAGGGAGGGCCAGCCCCAGCATTTT. This translates into CASSIFREGQPQHF.

The V and J genes are TRBV28 and TRBJ2-4, with D perhaps TRBD2 (5 bases). From germline, CDR1 is MDHEN and CDR2 SYDVKM. V was cut by 7 bases and J by 8 bases, with 27 bases left in between. CDR3 length: 17 amino acids. The CDR3 DNA sequence: TGTGCCAGCAACCCCGAGGAGCGGACCACCCCTGGGGACATTCAGTACTTC. Translation gives CASNPEERTTPGDIQYF.

This chain joins TRBV6-1 and TRBJ2-2, with D hard to call. This CDR3 spans 13 amino acids. V was clipped by 6 bases and J by 5 bases, with 10 bases between them. Looked up from germline, CDR1 is MNHNS and CDR2 is SASEGT. This chain's CDR3 is CASRGRKTGELFF. The CDR3, as DNA: TGTGCCAGCAGGGGTCGAAAAACCGGGGAGCTGTTTTTT.

This clone has only one observation. The gene calls are TRBV27 and TRBJ2-1; 11 nucleotides line up with TRBD1. Germline CDR1 and CDR2: MNHEY and SMNVEV (reference sequence). V was clipped by 5 bases and J by 6 bases; unmatched bases: 6. The CDR3 is 15 residues long. The CDR3 nucleotides are TGTGCCAGCAGTCCCGGGACAGGGGGGGTCAATGAGCAGTTCTTC. Its translation: CASSPGTGGVNEQFF.

On this clone itself: Other nucleotide sequences in the sample specify the same CDR3. V is TRBV27 and J is TRBJ2-7; D is undetermined. CDR3 length equals 11 residues. V was shortened by 0 bases and J by 6 bases, with 3 bases between the two germline ends. Germline CDR1 and CDR2: MNHEY and SMNVEV (reference sequence). The CDR3 spells CASSLSGEQYF. The CDR3 nucleotides are TGTGCCAGCAGTTTATCAGGCGAGCAGTACTTC.

This chain uses TRBV5-6 with TRBJ2-3; the D gene could be TRBD1 or TRBD2 (6 bases each). Germline-derived CDR1 and CDR2 are SGHDT and YYEEEE. V lost 3 bases and J lost 5, with 13 bases in between. The CDR3 length is 14 residues. The CDR3 DNA follows: TGTGCCAGCAGCTGGGGGGCGCTGGGAGATACGCAGTATTTT. Amino acids: CASSWGALGDTQYF.

This sequence joins TRBV9 and TRBJ2-1; perhaps TRBD2 as D (5 bases). V dropped 7 bases and J dropped 5 bases, with 10 bases sitting between them. The CDR3 spans 12 residues. Germline CDR1 and CDR2: SGDLS and YYNGEE. The CDR3 nucleotides are TGTGCCAGCGTGGACGGGAACAATGAGCAGTTCTTC. Protein sequence: CASVDGNNEQFF.

The V gene is TRBV28, the J gene TRBJ2-1, with 9 bases matching TRBD2. CDR1 and CDR2 from the germline V gene are MDHEN and SYDVKM. Losses at the gene ends were 7 bases for V and 1 base for J; bases not matched to a gene: 5. The CDR3 consists of 15 residues. The CDR3: CASIIAGESYNEQFF. The CDR3 DNA is TGTGCCAGCATCATAGCGGGAGAGTCCTACAATGAGCAGTTCTTC.

The J gene is TRBJ1-2, the V gene TRBV7-9, with D possibly matching TRBD1 (6 bases). Per the germline V gene, CDR1 is SEHNR and CDR2 is FQNEAQ (reference sequence). The length of the CDR3 is 12 residues. V dropped 9 bases and J dropped 7 bases, with 15 bases sitting between them. Here the CDR3 reads CARDSIGSGYTF. The CDR3 DNA is TGTGCCAGGGACAGTATAGGGAGTGGCTACACCTTC.

This chain joins TRBV18 and TRBJ2-2, with a possible D match to TRBD2 (6 bases). The CDR3 totals 15 residues. V lost 3 bases and J lost 1, with 9 bases in between. Germline V CDR1 and CDR2: KGHSH, LQKENI. CDR3 sequence: CASSPEEGNTGELFF. The CDR3 nucleotides read TGTGCCAGCTCACCGGAGGAGGGGAACACCGGGGAGCTGTTTTTT.

The chain employs TRBV9 and TRBJ2-7; the match to TRBD2 covers 9 bases. Germline CDR1 SGDLS, CDR2 YYNGEE. The CDR3 extends over 16 amino acids. V was clipped by 1 base and J by 4 bases; unmatched bases: 9. CDR3 coding DNA: TGTGCCAGCAGCGTATCCGGACTAGCGAGAGCATACGAGCAGTACTTC. Translation gives CASSVSGLARAYEQYF.

The chain employs TRBV10-3 and TRBJ1-2; weak D call: TRBD1 (6 bases). V dropped 2 bases and J dropped 0 bases, with 7 bases sitting between them. Per the germline V gene, CDR1 is ENHRY and CDR2 is SYGVKD. There are 14 residues in the CDR3. DNA for the CDR3: TGTGCCATCAGTGAGACAGGGACTAACTATGGCTACACCTTC. Translating gives CAISETGTNYGYTF.

J is TRBJ2-2 and V is TRBV12-5; 7 bases agree with TRBD1. Germline CDR1 LGHNT, CDR2 FRNRAP. J gave up 7 bases and V 5 bases, and 10 bases lay outside the gene matches. There are 15 residues in the CDR3. This CDR3 is CASGLAPDRIGELFF. DNA for the CDR3: TGTGCTAGTGGTCTTGCCCCGGACAGGATCGGGGAGCTGTTTTTT.

The rearrangement joins TRBV5-1 to TRBJ1-1; 8 nucleotides agree with TRBD1. The CDR3 length is 15 residues. V was pared by 2 bases and J by 11 bases, with 14 bases of the junction left unmatched. The germline gives CDR1 SGHRS, CDR2 YFSETQ. Written as DNA, the CDR3 is TGCGCCAGCAGCTTTAAGCAGGGGGCGGCCTCGGAGGCTTTCTTT. Translated: CASSFKQGAASEAFF.

The V gene is TRBV6-5, the J gene TRBJ2-3; 7 bases agree with TRBD2. CDR1 and CDR2 (germline): MNHEY, SVGAGI. This CDR3 is 15 amino acids long. The J segment lost 0 bases and the V segment lost 6 bases, leaving 6 bases of the junction unmatched. This CDR3 is CASSLTSESTDTQYF. The CDR3 region has the DNA TGTGCCAGCAGCCTTACTAGCGAGAGCACAGATACGCAGTATTTT.

The gene calls are TRBV27 and TRBJ2-1, with D possibly TRBD1 on 5 matching bases. The CDR3 is 14 amino acids. Trimming stripped 5 bases from V and 1 base from J, with 9 bases between. Germline CDR1 is MNHEY and CDR2 is SMNVEV (reference sequence). The CDR3 protein is CASSTRDSYNEQFF. The DNA for the CDR3 is TGTGCCAGCAGTACCAGGGATTCCTACAATGAGCAGTTCTTC.

This chain links TRBV5-1 with TRBJ2-7; 7 bases fit TRBD1. Germline CDR1 and CDR2: SGHRS and YFSETQ. The CDR3 extends over 14 amino acids. J gave up 4 bases and V 5 bases, and 9 bases lay outside the gene matches. The CDR3 DNA is TGCGCCAGCAGACCGCCCGGGACAGCGTACGAGCAGTACTTC. Translating gives CASRPPGTAYEQYF. Full variable domain (missing parts from reference TRBV5-1 and TRBJ2-7): KAGVTQTPRYLIKTRGQQVTLSCSPISGHRSVSWYQQTPGQGLQFLFEYFSETQRNKGNFPGRFSGRQFSNSRSEMNVSTLELGDSALYLCASRPPGTAYEQYFGPGTRLTVT.

The chain is built from TRBV28 and TRBJ2-1; 9 nucleotides line up with TRBD2. The ends lost 3 bases at V and 12 bases at J; junction bases unmatched: 9. Germline assignment: CDR1 MDHEN and CDR2 SYDVKM. This CDR3 contains 14 residues. CDR3 nucleotides: TGTGCCAGCAGTTTCCGGCGGGAGGGGTCGCGGCAGTTCTTC. This gives the protein CASSFRREGSRQFF.

The V and J genes are TRBV29-1 and TRBJ2-7, with TRBD1 matching 7 bases. The J segment lost 3 bases and the V segment lost 6 bases, leaving 8 bases of the junction unmatched. Germline-derived CDR1 and CDR2 are SQVTM and ANQGSEA. The CDR3 contains 13 residues. CDR3: CSVAQGNIYEQYF. The CDR3 DNA reads as TGCAGCGTCGCACAGGGGAATATCTACGAGCAGTACTTC.

This clone is a singleton in its sample. The rearrangement uses TRBV18 and TRBJ2-7; TRBD1 matches at 7 bases. The V gene's germline CDR1 is KGHSH and CDR2 LQKENI. The CDR3 is 16 amino acids. V shed 6 bases, J shed 5 bases, and the junction held 16 bases outside the gene matches. CDR3 nucleotide sequence: TGTGCCAGCTCGCGAGCGGTAGGGGGCGTGGAGGACGAGCAGTACTTC. Translated, it gives CASSRAVGGVEDEQYF.

This clone came up once. V and J are TRBV10-3 and TRBJ1-1; D is uncertain. V shed 6 bases and J shed 1 base, with 18 bases lying between them. Germline V gene data show CDR1 as ENHRY and CDR2 as SYGVKD. The CDR3 is made up of 16 amino acids. The CDR3 region is CAIRIKGPEQNTEAFF. In DNA, the CDR3 is TGTGCCATCAGAATTAAAGGACCCGAACAGAACACTGAAGCTTTCTTT.

V gene TRBV4-1 combines with J gene TRBJ2-2; TRBD2 agrees at 7 bases. CDR3 length: 16 amino acids. The germline gives CDR1 MGHRA, CDR2 YSYEKL. With 4 bases clipped from V and 0 bases from J, the junction kept 5 bases outside the gene matches. This chain's CDR3 is CASSLVAGPNTGELFF. The DNA of the CDR3 is TGCGCCAGCAGCCTTGTAGCGGGCCCGAACACCGGGGAGCTGTTTTTT.

J is TRBJ2-2 and V is TRBV15; tentatively, D is TRBD1 or TRBD2 (6 bases each). The CDR3 sequence is 15 residues long. Trimming removed 0 bases from V and 4 bases from J, with 9 bases in between. Germline V gene data show CDR1 as LNHNV and CDR2 as YYDKDF (reference sequence). The CDR3 bases are TGTGCCACCAGCAGAGAGGGGGGCACCACCGGGGAGCTGTTTTTT. Protein sequence: CATSREGGTTGELFF.

The chain couples TRBV30 to TRBJ2-2, with 7 bases aligning to TRBD1. Germline V CDR1 and CDR2: GTSNPN, SVGIG (reference sequence). V gave up 1 base and J gave up 11 bases; unmatched junction bases: 4. The CDR3 length is 12 residues. CDR3 nucleotide sequence: TGTGCCTGGAGTGGGGGACAGCCAGAGCTGTTTTTT. This gives the protein CAWSGGQPELFF.

The V call is TRBV19, the J call TRBJ2-7; D remains ambiguous. Germline V gives CDR1 LNHDA, CDR2 SQIVND (reference sequence). The CDR3 has 12 residues. Trimming removed 5 bases at V and 3 bases at J, with 8 bases between. The CDR3 DNA reads as TGTGCCAGTAGTTTATTGGGCTACGAGCAGTACTTC. This codes for CASSLLGYEQYF.

This chain joins TRBV27 and TRBJ2-2, with a weak D call TRBD2 (5 bases). The CDR3 loop spans 16 amino acids. Germline CDR1 MNHEY, CDR2 SMNVEV (reference sequence). V gave up 8 bases and J gave up 0 bases, with 16 bases separating them. The CDR3 protein is CASGPLGPTNTGELFF. Written as DNA, the CDR3 is TGTGCCAGCGGTCCACTAGGGCCTACGAACACCGGGGAGCTGTTTTTT.